These 5 T cell receptor beta chains came from one sample sequenced in a study of blood T cell repertoires in COVID-19. Method: immunoSEQ multiplex PCR; TCRdb's copy keeps in-frame clones and lacks some. The data hold 150,000 or so clones, with roughly 80% observed a single time. The sequencing input was peripheral blood. Source of these receptors: a woman of 80 years or more with acute or convalescent COVID-19.

The J gene is TRBJ1-5, the V gene TRBV5-1; 7 bases map to TRBD1. The ends lost 0 bases at V and 7 bases at J; junction bases unmatched: 4. The germline V gene has CDR1 SGHRS and CDR2 YFSETQ. The CDR3 is 14 residues long. CDR3 sequence reads: CASSLETGDQPQHF. The DNA of the CDR3 is TGCGCCAGCAGCTTGGAAACAGGGGACCAGCCCCAGCATTTT.

This clone was counted a single time. This sequence joins TRBV2 and TRBJ2-2; 15 bases map to TRBD2. The germline V gene encodes CDR1 SNHLY and CDR2 FYNNEI. The V and J ends lost 4 bases and 6 bases, in that order; junction bases with no gene match: 0. The CDR3 consists of 15 residues. The CDR3 DNA reads as TGTGCCAGCAGTGGGACTAGCGGGGGGGCCGGGGAGCTGTTTTTT. Its protein is CASSGTSGGAGELFF.

This rearrangement joins TRBV7-3 to TRBJ2-1; TRBD2 matches 7 bases. CDR3 length: 13 residues. V shed 0 bases and J 7 bases; nucleotides not matched to a gene: 0. Germline assignment: CDR1 SGHTA and CDR2 FQGTGA. This CDR3 reads CASSLTRGNEQFF. The CDR3 DNA reads as TGTGCCAGCAGCTTAACGCGGGGGAATGAGCAGTTCTTC.

The V call is TRBV4-1, the J call TRBJ1-2; the match to TRBD1 covers 8 bases. The CDR3 has 16 amino acids. V was pared by 2 bases and J by 6 bases, with 11 bases of the junction left unmatched. Germline V lookup: CDR1 MGHRA, CDR2 YSYEKL. The CDR3 region has the DNA TGCGCCAGCAGCCAAAACACCCGGGACAGGAGCGATGGCTACACCTTC. It specifies CASSQNTRDRSDGYTF.

The CDR3 reads CASSYSAGNSPLHF. In DNA form, the CDR3 reads TGTGCCAGCAGTTACTCTGCGGGAAATTCACCCCTCCACTTT. The chain couples TRBV6-5 to TRBJ1-6; D gene unclear. Between the trimmed V and J ends, which lost 0 bases and 7 bases, there was a span of 7 bases. This CDR3 is 14 amino acids long. CDR1 and CDR2 from the germline V gene are MNHEY and SVGAGI.